Listed here are 10 T cell receptor beta chains from one sample, sequenced in a study of blood T cell repertoires in COVID-19. The data were produced by immunoSEQ multiplex PCR, yet TCRdb's version contains in-frame clones alone and is incomplete. The sample lists about 100,000 clones, 80% to 90% occurring once. Sequencing input: peripheral blood. The receptors shown here come from a woman in her twenties or thirties with acute or convalescent COVID-19.

The chain employs TRBV20-1 and TRBJ1-2; D unclear. Between the trimmed V and J ends, which lost 3 bases and 6 bases, there was a span of 5 bases. Germline V lookup: CDR1 DFQATT, CDR2 SNEGSKA (reference sequence). This CDR3 is 10 amino acids long. The chain's CDR3 is CSASQDGYTF. In nucleotides, the CDR3 is TGCAGTGCTAGCCAGGATGGCTACACCTTC.

This rearrangement joins TRBV12-5 to TRBJ2-5, with D tentatively TRBD1 (6 bases). Germline V gene sequence: CDR1 LGHNT, CDR2 FRNRAP. The CDR3 is 14 amino acids. V was trimmed by 7 bases and J by 2 bases, leaving 14 bases between them. CDR3 nucleotide sequence: TGTGCTAGTGCCATGGACAGAGCGCAAGAGACCCAGTACTTC. Protein sequence: CASAMDRAQETQYF.

V usage is TRBV5-8 and J usage is TRBJ1-2; 8 nucleotides align to TRBD1. The CDR3 consists of 18 residues. Germline CDR1 SGHTS, CDR2 YDEGEE. V was pared by 1 base and J by 8 bases, with 19 bases of the junction left unmatched. The CDR3 bases are TGTGCCAGCAGCTTGATAACTTGGTCCGTCAGGGGGCGAAGCGGCTACACCTTC. It is translated as CASSLITWSVRGRSGYTF.

The J gene is TRBJ1-1, the V gene TRBV11-2; D might be TRBD1 (6 bases). V shed 4 bases and J shed 0 bases, with 12 bases lying between them. CDR3 length: 15 residues. Looked up from germline, CDR1 is SGHAT and CDR2 is FQNNGV. The CDR3 region is CASSYGQYMNTEAFF. DNA of the CDR3: TGTGCCAGCAGCTACGGACAGTACATGAACACTGAAGCTTTCTTT.

This chain links TRBV6-5 with TRBJ2-3; 8 bases are shared with TRBD1. Losses at the gene ends were 6 bases for V and 8 bases for J; bases not matched to a gene: 10. There are 14 residues in the CDR3. Germline CDR1 is MNHEY and CDR2 is SVGAGI. The CDR3 sequence is CASRTGVGTATQYF. Written as DNA, the CDR3 is TGTGCCAGCAGGACAGGGGTAGGCACGGCTACGCAGTATTTT.

This chain connects TRBV18 to TRBJ2-1, with 7 bases fitting TRBD1. Germline V gene data show CDR1 as KGHSH and CDR2 as LQKENI. The CDR3 runs to 11 residues. Trimming at V came to 6 bases and at J to 9 bases, leaving 2 bases not matched to a gene. The CDR3 protein is CASSYRGEQFF. As DNA, the CDR3 is TGTGCCAGCTCCTACAGGGGTGAGCAGTTCTTC. The whole variable domain, remainder taken from reference TRBV18 and TRBJ2-1, is NAGVMQNPRHLVRRRGQEARLRCSPMKGHSHVYWYRQLPEEGLKFMVYLQKENIIDESGMPKERFSAEFPKEGPSILRIQQVVRGDSAAYFCASSYRGEQFFGPGTRLTVL.

This rearrangement joins TRBV28 to TRBJ2-3; 9 nucleotides align to TRBD2. The junction had 7 bases not matched to a gene; V was cut back by 5 bases and J by 7 bases. CDR1 and CDR2 from the germline V gene are MDHEN and SYDVKM. The CDR3 totals 14 residues. This chain's CDR3 is CASSPAGLANTQYF. CDR3 DNA sequence: TGTGCCAGCAGTCCGGCGGGACTAGCAAATACGCAGTATTTT.

This rearrangement joins TRBV6-5 to TRBJ2-3; D remains unclear. This CDR3 has 13 amino acids. V lost 11 bases, J lost 0 bases, and 12 bases lay in between. Germline CDR1 MNHEY, CDR2 SVGAGI. The CDR3 loop is CAGWVASTDTQYF. DNA for the CDR3: TGTGCCGGATGGGTAGCTAGCACAGATACGCAGTATTTT.

The chain employs TRBV18 and TRBJ2-1; possible D gene TRBD2, 5 bases. This CDR3 has 13 amino acids. V was shortened by 4 bases and J by 9 bases, with 13 bases between the two germline ends. The V gene's germline CDR1 is KGHSH and CDR2 LQKENI. CDR3 sequence reads: CASSRTSLPEQFF. DNA for the CDR3: TGTGCCAGCTCACGGACTTCCCTCCCTGAGCAGTTCTTC.

The J gene is TRBJ1-3, the V gene TRBV10-3; the D gene is possibly TRBD1 (5 bases). This CDR3 has 13 amino acids. From germline, CDR1 is ENHRY and CDR2 SYGVKD. Trimming took 5 bases from V and 5 from J, leaving 10 bases between them. DNA for the CDR3: TGTGCCATCAGTTATGACAGTAGAAACACCATATATTTT. It yields the protein CAISYDSRNTIYF.